The T cell receptor (beta chain) under discussion was sequenced for a study of technical replicates of blood from a handful of donors. Germline CDR1 reads SQVTM; CDR2 reads ANQGSEA. After removal of 5 bases from V and 5 bases from J, the junction contained 4 bases not matched to a gene. This CDR3 spans 12 amino acids. Clones were sequenced by immunoSEQ multiplex PCR, and TCRdb holds only the in-frame ones, with some missing. Here the sample spans nearly 90,000 clones, 85% to 95% being singletons. Sequencing was performed on T cells isolated from PBMCs. The sequence came from a human donor in good health. The chain has TRBV29-1 and TRBJ1-1; 8 nucleotides line up with TRBD1. CDR3 loop: CSVQGAYTEAFF. The DNA for the CDR3 is TGCAGCGTTCAGGGGGCCTATACTGAAGCTTTCTTT. Based on the CDR3 plus reference TRBV29-1 and TRBJ1-1, the full variable domain is SAVISQKPSRDICQRGTSLTIQCQVDSQVTMMFWYRQQPGQSLTLIATANQGSEATYESGFVIDKFPISRPNLTFSTLTVSNMSPEDSSIYLCSVQGAYTEAFFGQGTRLTVV.